The text below deals with one TCR beta chain. V was cut by 5 bases and J by 2 bases, with 14 bases left in between. This CDR3 has 15 residues. The germline gives CDR1 SGHTA, CDR2 FQGNSA. These data belong to a study of blood T cell repertoires in COVID-19. About the research overall: The United States, Italy and Spain provided the acute and convalescent COVID-19 samples. From T cells, B-cell-depleted T cells, or PBMCs came the material, which was cDNA or gDNA.

In the original analysis: Nucleated cell number was recorded as an estimate derived from reference gene primer amplification. Generated by immunoSEQ multiplex PCR, the TCRdb table keeps only in-frame clones and is missing some. V and J calls and clone size are copied from that table; D and trimming were computed from the DNA. The data contain a few hundred thousand clones, roughly 90% of them singletons. The receptor was derived from a woman in her thirties with active or convalescent COVID-19. Source material: peripheral blood. V is TRBV7-2 and J is TRBJ2-3; D may be TRBD2 (5 bases). The CDR3 loop reads CASSVQRTPTDTQYF. The CDR3 coding sequence is TGTGCCAGCAGCGTACAGCGGACCCCCACAGATACGCAGTATTTT.